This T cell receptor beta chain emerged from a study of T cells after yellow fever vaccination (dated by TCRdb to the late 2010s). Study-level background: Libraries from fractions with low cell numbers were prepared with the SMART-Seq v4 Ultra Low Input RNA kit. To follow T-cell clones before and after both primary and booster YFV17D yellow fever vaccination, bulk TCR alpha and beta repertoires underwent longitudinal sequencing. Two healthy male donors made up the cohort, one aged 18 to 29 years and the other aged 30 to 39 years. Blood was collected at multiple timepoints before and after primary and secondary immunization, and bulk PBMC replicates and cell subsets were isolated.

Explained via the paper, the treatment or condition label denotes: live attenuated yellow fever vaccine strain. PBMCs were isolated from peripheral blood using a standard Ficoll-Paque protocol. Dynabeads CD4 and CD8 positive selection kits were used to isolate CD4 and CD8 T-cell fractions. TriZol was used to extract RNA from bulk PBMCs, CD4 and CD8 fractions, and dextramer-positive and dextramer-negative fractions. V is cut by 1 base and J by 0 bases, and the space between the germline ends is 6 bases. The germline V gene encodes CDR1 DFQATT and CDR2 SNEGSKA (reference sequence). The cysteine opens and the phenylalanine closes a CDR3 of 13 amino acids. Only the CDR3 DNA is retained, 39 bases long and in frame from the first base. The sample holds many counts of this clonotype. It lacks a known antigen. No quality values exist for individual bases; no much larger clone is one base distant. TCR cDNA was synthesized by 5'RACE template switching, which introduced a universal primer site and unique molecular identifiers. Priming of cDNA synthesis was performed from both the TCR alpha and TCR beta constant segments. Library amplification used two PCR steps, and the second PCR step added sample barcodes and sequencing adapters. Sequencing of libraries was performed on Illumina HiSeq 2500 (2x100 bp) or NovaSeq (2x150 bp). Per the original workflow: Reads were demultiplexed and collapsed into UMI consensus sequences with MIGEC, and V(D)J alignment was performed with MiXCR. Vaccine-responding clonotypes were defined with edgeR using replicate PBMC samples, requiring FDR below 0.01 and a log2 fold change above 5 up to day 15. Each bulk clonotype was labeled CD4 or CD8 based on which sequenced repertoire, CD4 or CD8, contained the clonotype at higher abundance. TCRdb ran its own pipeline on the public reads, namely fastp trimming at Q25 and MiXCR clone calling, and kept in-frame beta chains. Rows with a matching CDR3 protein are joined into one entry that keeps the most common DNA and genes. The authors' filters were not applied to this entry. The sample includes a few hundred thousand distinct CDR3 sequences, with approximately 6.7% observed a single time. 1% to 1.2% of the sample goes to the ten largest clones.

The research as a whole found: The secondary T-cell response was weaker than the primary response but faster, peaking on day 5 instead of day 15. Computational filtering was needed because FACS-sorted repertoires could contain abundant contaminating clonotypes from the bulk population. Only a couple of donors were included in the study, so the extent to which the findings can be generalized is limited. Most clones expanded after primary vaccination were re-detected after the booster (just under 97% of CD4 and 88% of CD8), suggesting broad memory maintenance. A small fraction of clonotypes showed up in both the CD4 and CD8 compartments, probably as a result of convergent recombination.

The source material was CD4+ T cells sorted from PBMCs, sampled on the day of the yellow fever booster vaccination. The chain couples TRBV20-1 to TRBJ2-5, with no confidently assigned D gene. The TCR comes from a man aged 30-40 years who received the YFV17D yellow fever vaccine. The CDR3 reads CSARGLYQETQYF. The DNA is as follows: TGCAGTGCTAGAGGTCTTTACCAAGAGACCCAGTACTTC.